Following are 27 T cell receptor beta chains from one sample sequenced in a study of healthy donors' naive CD4 and CD8 T cells. A linear amplification protocol produced the TCR libraries from about 450 ng of total RNA. TCRdb re-analysed the reads in MiXCR, keeping a single row per CDR3 protein. This sample yields roughly 200,000 distinct CDR3 sequences, of which around 74% are seen a single time; 2% to 2.5% belongs to the top ten. The sample taken for sequencing was naive CD4+ and CD8+ T cells sorted from blood, pooled from several donors. All receptors come from a pool of human donors in good health; the sample pools cells from several healthy donors.

The CDR3 DNA reads as TGTGCCAGTAGGACGACAGGGGATGAGCAGTTCTTC. Protein sequence: CASRTTGDEQFF. The chain links TRBV19 to TRBJ2-1; 8 nucleotides line up with TRBD1. V lost 6 bases, J lost 8 bases, and 3 bases stayed unmatched. The CDR3 totals 12 residues. Germline V CDR1 and CDR2: LNHDA, SQIVND (reference sequence).

V gene TRBV29-1 combines with J gene TRBJ2-7; a possible D gene is TRBD1 (7 bases). Germline loops: CDR1 SQVTM, CDR2 ANQGSEA. The V and J ends lost 6 bases and 6 bases respectively, with 21 bases between them. The CDR3 is 14 amino acids. The CDR3 sequence is CSVRGTAGSGEQYF. For the CDR3, the DNA is TGCAGCGTCCGCGGGACAGCCGGGAGTGGCGAGCAGTACTTC.

The chain combines TRBV5-1 with TRBJ1-2, with D uncertain. Per the germline V gene, CDR1 is SGHRS and CDR2 is YFSETQ. The CDR3 sequence is 13 residues long. Trimming left V 4 bases short and J 8 bases short, with 15 bases between. Here the CDR3 reads CASSPLDGGGYTF. CDR3 nucleotides: TGCGCCAGCAGCCCCCTGGACGGTGGAGGCTACACCTTC.

There are a few counts of this clonotype. CDR3 protein: CSVEDYNEQFF. The CDR3 region has the DNA TGCAGCGTTGAAGACTACAATGAGCAGTTCTTC. The chain combines TRBV29-1 with TRBJ2-1; D call uncertain. CDR3 length equals 11 residues. V was shortened by 0 bases and J by 3 bases, with 0 bases between the two germline ends. Germline loops: CDR1 SQVTM, CDR2 ANQGSEA.

The chain is built from TRBV5-1 and TRBJ2-1, with 12 bases matching TRBD2. The CDR3 contains 16 residues. CDR1 SGHRS and CDR2 YFSETQ come from the germline V gene. V was pared by 2 bases and J by 5 bases, with 5 bases of the junction left unmatched. CDR3 DNA sequence: TGCGCCAGCAGCTTCGGACTAGCGGGACCGGACAATGAGCAGTTCTTC. Residues: CASSFGLAGPDNEQFF.

This clonotype was counted a single time. The chain recombines TRBV29-1 with TRBJ2-7; 9 bases are shared with TRBD2. This CDR3 spans 13 amino acids. Trimming cost V 4 bases and J 2 bases; bases outside gene matches: 3. CDR1 is SQVTM, CDR2 ANQGSEA, per germline. Here the CDR3 DNA reads TGCAGCGTTGTGCTAGCGGGGCCCTACGAGCAGTACTTC. Translated: CSVVLAGPYEQYF.

This clonotype has just a few counts. The chain links TRBV13 to TRBJ1-2; D is undetermined. Trimming took 4 bases from V and 5 from J, leaving 14 bases between them. Germline CDR1 reads PRHDT; CDR2 reads FYEKMQ (reference sequence). The CDR3 spans 14 residues. The CDR3 DNA reads as TGTGCCAGCAGCTCGAGGGAGCTTGGTTATGGCTACACCTTC. Protein product: CASSSRELGYGYTF.

The genes are TRBV29-1 and TRBJ2-2; the D is unclear. V lost 6 bases to trimming and J lost 2 bases, with 10 bases between them. Per the germline V gene, CDR1 is SQVTM and CDR2 is ANQGSEA. The CDR3 totals 13 residues. CDR3 loop: CSVPSSNTGELFF. CDR3 bases: TGCAGCGTGCCATCATCAAACACCGGGGAGCTGTTTTTT.

The V call is TRBV6-5, the J call TRBJ1-2; D unresolved. The CDR3 consists of 11 residues. The V and J ends lost 6 bases and 4 bases respectively, with 6 bases between them. Germline assignment: CDR1 MNHEY and CDR2 SVGAGI. CDR3 region: CASRESYGYTF. The CDR3 DNA sequence: TGTGCCAGCAGAGAGAGCTATGGCTACACCTTC.

This CDR3 is CASSPTGYNEQFF. In DNA, the CDR3 is TGTGCCAGCAGCCCTACAGGGTACAATGAGCAGTTCTTC. V is TRBV7-8 and J is TRBJ2-1, with D possibly matching TRBD1 (6 bases). The length of the CDR3 is 13 residues. With 5 bases removed from V and 4 bases from J, the gap between germline ends came to 9 bases. Germline CDR1 SGHVS, CDR2 FQNEAQ.

V usage is TRBV6-6 and J usage is TRBJ2-7, with D uncertain. This CDR3 has 18 amino acids. Germline V gene sequence: CDR1 MNHNY, CDR2 SVGAGI (reference sequence). V was cut by 2 bases and J by 1 base, with 21 bases left in between. The CDR3 region is CASSYRPGQPETSYEQYF. The CDR3 DNA sequence: TGTGCCAGCAGTTACCGCCCCGGGCAGCCTGAGACTTCCTACGAGCAGTACTTC.

V is TRBV5-4 and J is TRBJ2-6, with 8 bases aligning to TRBD1. CDR1 and CDR2 from the germline V gene are SGHNT and YYREEE (reference sequence). V shed 0 bases, J shed 0 bases, and the junction held 8 bases outside the gene matches. The CDR3 loop spans 19 amino acids. DNA for the CDR3: TGTGCCAGCAGCTTGGCACGGACAGGGTTATTCTCTGGGGCCAACGTCCTGACTTTC. Protein sequence: CASSLARTGLFSGANVLTF. Full variable domain (outside the CDR3, taken from reference TRBV5-4 and TRBJ2-6): ETGVTQSPTHLIKTRGQQVTLRCSSQSGHNTVSWYQQALGQGPQFIFQYYREEENGRGNFPPRFSGLQFPNYSSELNVNALELDDSALYLCASSLARTGLFSGANVLTFGAGSRLTVL.

V is TRBV6-2 or TRBV6-3 and J is TRBJ2-1; TRBD1 matches 8 bases. From germline, CDR1 is MNHEY and CDR2 SVGEGT. Losses at the gene ends were 6 bases for V and 2 bases for J; bases not matched to a gene: 3. The CDR3 runs to 14 residues. The CDR3: CASRRDRTYNEQFF. CDR3 sequence (DNA): TGTGCCAGCAGAAGGGACAGGACCTACAATGAGCAGTTCTTC.

The chain recombines TRBV12-3 or TRBV12-4 with TRBJ1-1; D remains unclear. The CDR3 is made up of 14 amino acids. The V end lost 3 bases, the J end lost 8 bases, and 16 bases lay between the germline ends. The CDR3 nucleotides are TGTGCCAGCAGTTTTCGGGTAGGGCGGGAGGAAGCTTTCTTT. It yields the protein CASSFRVGREEAFF.

This clonotype turned up a few times. V usage is TRBV29-1 and J usage is TRBJ2-7, with D possibly matching TRBD2 (6 bases). V was cut by 3 bases and J by 0 bases, with 15 bases left in between. There are 15 residues in the CDR3. Per the germline V gene, CDR1 is SQVTM and CDR2 is ANQGSEA. Written as DNA, the CDR3 is TGCAGCGTTGAGGAGGGAAGCAGGAGCTCCTACGAGCAGTACTTC. Its protein product is CSVEEGSRSSYEQYF.

About this clonotype itself: As the CDR3 is not closed by the conserved phenylalanine or tryptophan, this likely results from a read error. The V call is TRBV29-1, the J call TRBJ2-7; 10 nucleotides align to TRBD1. There are 13 residues in the CDR3. Germline V gene lookup returns CDR1 SQVTM and CDR2 ANQGSEA. Unmatched junction bases numbered 7, after V lost 6 bases and J lost 5 bases. This CDR3 reads CSVQLTGGNEQYL. DNA of the CDR3: TGCAGCGTCCAATTGACAGGGGGCAACGAGCAGTACCTC.

The rearrangement joins TRBV30 to TRBJ2-7; D ambiguous. The germline CDR1 and CDR2 sequences are GTSNPN and SVGIG (reference sequence). The CDR3 loop spans 14 amino acids. V lost 3 bases to trimming and J lost 0 bases, with 12 bases between them. In nucleotides, the CDR3 is TGTGCCTGGAGCGCTACAGTAAACTCCTACGAGCAGTACTTC. Translated, it gives CAWSATVNSYEQYF.

The V call is TRBV27, the J call TRBJ1-6; 9 bases align to TRBD1. The ends lost 5 bases at V and 7 bases at J; junction bases unmatched: 6. The CDR3 totals 15 residues. Germline loops: CDR1 MNHEY, CDR2 SMNVEV (reference sequence). The CDR3 spells CASSLLGTGNSPLHF. DNA for the CDR3: TGTGCCAGCAGTCTTTTAGGGACAGGGAATTCACCCCTCCACTTT.

The J gene is TRBJ1-2, the V gene TRBV15; 7 positions agree with TRBD1. The CDR3 runs 12 residues. V gave up 6 bases and J gave up 8 bases; unmatched junction bases: 6. In germline, CDR1 is LNHNV, CDR2 YYDKDF (reference sequence). The CDR3, as DNA: TGTGCCACCAGTACAGGGGCGGGAGGCTACACCTTC. Its protein product is CATSTGAGGYTF. Combining the CDR3 with reference TRBV15 and TRBJ1-2 gives the whole variable domain DAMVIQNPRYQVTQFGKPVTLSCSQTLNHNVMYWYQQKSSQAPKLLFHYYDKDFNNEADTPDNFQSRRPNTSFCFLDIRSPGLGDTAMYLCATSTGAGGYTFGSGTRLTVV.

The chain carries TRBV19 and TRBJ1-6; TRBD1 matches at 7 bases. From germline, CDR1 is LNHDA and CDR2 SQIVND (reference sequence). The V gene end was trimmed by 6 bases and the J gene end by 6 bases; junction bases not matched to a gene: 8. The CDR3 length is 15 residues. CDR3 residues: CASSLSGQFNSPLHF. The CDR3 region has the DNA TGTGCCAGTAGCCTTTCGGGACAGTTTAATTCACCCCTCCACTTT.

This clonotype was detected once. V is TRBV6-5 and J is TRBJ1-2; 12 bases fit TRBD1. This CDR3 spans 16 amino acids. CDR1 and CDR2 (germline): MNHEY, SVGAGI. V shed 6 bases and J 2 bases; nucleotides not matched to a gene: 7. CDR3 loop: CASSWGTGGANYGYTF. CDR3 nucleotide sequence: TGTGCCAGCAGCTGGGGGACAGGGGGCGCGAACTATGGCTACACCTTC.

The rearrangement links TRBV5-1 to TRBJ2-7; perhaps TRBD1 as D (6 bases). V lost 2 bases to trimming and J lost 5 bases, with 14 bases between them. Germline loops: CDR1 SGHRS, CDR2 YFSETQ. The CDR3 is 14 residues long. The CDR3 reads CASSFTGTTHEQYF. The DNA of the CDR3 is TGCGCCAGCAGCTTCACCGGGACAACCCACGAGCAGTACTTC.

This chain joins TRBV5-4 and TRBJ2-7; a weak D match, TRBD1 (5 bases). Germline CDR1 is SGHNT and CDR2 is YYREEE (reference sequence). V dropped 0 bases and J dropped 5 bases, with 12 bases sitting between them. This CDR3 is built from 14 residues. The DNA for the CDR3 is TGTGCCAGCAGCTTGGCCGGAAGGGGCCACGAGCAGTACTTC. Encoded protein: CASSLAGRGHEQYF.

This sequence joins TRBV29-1 and TRBJ1-3, with D maybe TRBD1 (6 bases). In germline, CDR1 is SQVTM, CDR2 ANQGSEA. The CDR3 is 15 amino acids. V was cut by 4 bases and J by 0 bases, with 13 bases left in between. CDR3 bases: TGCAGCGTTGTTCGTCGGACAGTCTCTGGAAACACCATATATTTT. This codes for CSVVRRTVSGNTIYF. Complete variable domain (other parts from reference TRBV29-1 and TRBJ1-3): SAVISQKPSRDICQRGTSLTIQCQVDSQVTMMFWYRQQPGQSLTLIATANQGSEATYESGFVIDKFPISRPNLTFSTLTVSNMSPEDSSIYLCSVVRRTVSGNTIYFGEGSWLTVV.

There are a few counts of this clonotype. The genes are TRBV29-1 and TRBJ2-5, with no clear D. The CDR3 spans 13 residues. CDR1 and CDR2 (germline): SQVTM, ANQGSEA. V lost 3 bases and J lost 2, with 10 bases in between. The CDR3 region is CSVDADKQETQYF. The CDR3 nucleotides are TGCAGCGTTGATGCCGATAAGCAAGAGACCCAGTACTTC. Variable domain in full (rest from reference TRBV29-1 and TRBJ2-5): SAVISQKPSRDICQRGTSLTIQCQVDSQVTMMFWYRQQPGQSLTLIATANQGSEATYESGFVIDKFPISRPNLTFSTLTVSNMSPEDSSIYLCSVDADKQETQYFGPGTRLLVL.

The rearrangement links TRBV6-5 to TRBJ2-1; D might be TRBD1 or TRBD2, each matching 6 bases. Trimming took off 1 base at V and 6 bases at J, with 13 bases between the two ends. Germline CDR1 reads MNHEY; CDR2 reads SVGAGI. The CDR3 sequence is 15 residues long. CDR3 residues: CASSYLGGSSNEQFF. The CDR3 DNA reads as TGTGCCAGCAGTTACTTGGGGGGCAGTAGCAATGAGCAGTTCTTC.

This rearrangement joins TRBV25-1 to TRBJ1-2, with TRBD1 matching 7 bases. The CDR3 contains 13 residues. J lost 4 bases, V lost 6 bases, and 5 bases had no gene match. Germline loops: CDR1 MGHDK, CDR2 SYGVNS. The CDR3 spells CASSRDSTYGYTF. The CDR3 DNA reads TGTGCCAGCAGCCGGGACAGCACCTATGGCTACACCTTC.